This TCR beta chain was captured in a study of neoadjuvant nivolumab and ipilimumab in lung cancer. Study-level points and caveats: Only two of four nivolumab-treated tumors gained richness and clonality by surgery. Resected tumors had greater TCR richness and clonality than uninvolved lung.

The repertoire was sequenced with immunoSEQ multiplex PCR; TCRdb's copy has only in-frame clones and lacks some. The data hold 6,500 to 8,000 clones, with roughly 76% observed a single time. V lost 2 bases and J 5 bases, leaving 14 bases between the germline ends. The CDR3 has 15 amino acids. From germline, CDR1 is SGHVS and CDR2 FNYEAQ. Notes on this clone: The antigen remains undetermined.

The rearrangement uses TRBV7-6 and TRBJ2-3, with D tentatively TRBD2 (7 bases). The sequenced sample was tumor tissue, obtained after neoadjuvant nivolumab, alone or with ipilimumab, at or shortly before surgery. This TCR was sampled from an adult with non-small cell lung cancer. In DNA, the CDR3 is TGTGCCAGCAGCTTACGGGGGGCGGTGGGAGATACGCAGTATTTT. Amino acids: CASSLRGAVGDTQYF.